The rows below give T cell receptor beta chains drawn from one sample of a study of CD8 T cells in Susac syndrome. Using its own MiXCR run on the immunoSEQ multiplex PCR reads, TCRdb lists one record per CDR3 protein. The sample carries some 97,000 distinct CDR3 sequences, 95% recorded once. Input material: CD8+ T cells from PBMCs. Receptors were obtained from a human donor with Susac syndrome. The CDR3 runs from the conserved cysteine through the conserved F or W. A D gene is named only where the DNA matches it firmly. Part of the rows lack a size; the others show once, few, many or a class for expanded clones.

NA | TRBD1 | TRBJ2-1 | TRBV29-1 | CSVEGTGGLIYNEQFF | TGCAGCGTTGAAGGGACAGGGGGTCTCATCTACAATGAGCAGTTCTTC
NA | NA | TRBJ1-2 | TRBV13 | CASSEQGVGVNGYTF | TGTGCCAGCAGCGAACAGGGTGTTGGTGTTAATGGCTACACCTTC
NA | TRBD2 | TRBJ2-7 | TRBV29-1 | CSVEGRTSGDSYEQYF | TGCAGCGTTGAAGGCCGAACTAGCGGGGACTCCTACGAGCAGTACTTC
once | NA | TRBJ2-3 | TRBV9 | CASSVEGGTSTDTQYF | TGTGCCAGCAGCGTAGAAGGGGGGACTAGCACAGATACGCAGTATTTT
NA | TRBD1 | TRBJ2-5 | TRBV29-1 | CSVTPSQGTMETQYF | TGCAGCGTCACACCCTCACAGGGGACCATGGAGACCCAGTACTTC
NA | NA | TRBJ2-7 | TRBV5-4 | CASSLGTLEQYF | TGTGCCAGCAGCTTGGGGACTCTTGAGCAGTACTTC
NA | TRBD1 | TRBJ2-7 | TRBV24-1 | CATRTAGTGVDEQYF | TGTGCCACGCGGACGGCCGGGACAGGGGTGGATGAGCAGTACTTC
NA | NA | TRBJ1-2 | TRBV12-3/TRBV12-4 | CASSFPGVGGYTF | TGTGCCAGCAGCTTCCCTGGGGTAGGGGGCTACACCTTC
NA | TRBD2 | TRBJ2-7 | TRBV5-1 | CASSFGAGVNEQYF | TGCGCCAGCAGCTTCGGCGCGGGGGTAAACGAGCAGTACTTC
NA | NA | TRBJ2-2 | TRBV5-1 | CASSPIRGSGELFF | TGCGCCAGCAGCCCGATCAGGGGATCCGGGGAGCTGTTTTTT
NA | TRBD2 | TRBJ2-1 | TRBV29-1 | CSVVLGGQRERSEQFF | TGCAGCGTTGTCTTGGGGGGTCAGCGGGAAAGGAGTGAGCAGTTCTTC
NA | NA | TRBJ2-3 | TRBV25-1 | CASSEVGTDTQYF | TGTGCCAGCAGTGAAGTTGGGACAGATACGCAGTATTTT
NA | NA | TRBJ2-7 | TRBV29-1 | CSAATSFYEQYF | TGCAGCGCCGCAACGTCCTTCTACGAGCAGTACTTC
NA | TRBD1 | TRBJ1-4 | TRBV20-1 | CSAPRQGEKLFF | TGCAGTGCTCCCCGACAGGGAGAAAAACTGTTTTTT
NA | TRBD1 | TRBJ2-7 | TRBV2 | CASSPGQGASGYEQYF | TGTGCCAGCAGCCCCGGACAGGGGGCGAGCGGGTACGAGCAGTACTTC
NA | NA | TRBJ2-1 | TRBV14 | CASSQGSSAGYNEQFF | TGTGCCAGCAGCCAAGGAAGTTCGGCGGGGTACAATGAGCAGTTCTTC
once | TRBD1 | TRBJ2-3 | TRBV14 | CATTTGGVPDTQYF | TGTGCCACCACGACAGGGGGCGTCCCAGATACGCAGTATTTT
NA | NA | TRBJ2-3 | TRBV29-1 | CSVGPSDGTQYF | TGCAGCGTTGGCCCCTCGGACGGTACGCAGTATTTT
once | TRBD1 | TRBJ2-4 | TRBV28 | CASSPPQGAVDIQYF | TGTGCCAGCAGTCCACCACAGGGGGCGGTGGACATTCAGTACTTC
NA | NA | TRBJ2-1 | TRBV2 | CASRRGGTYNEQFF | TGTGCCAGCAGACGGGGCGGAACCTACAATGAGCAGTTCTTC
NA | NA | TRBJ2-1 | TRBV9 | CASSVGQVGEQFF | TGTGCCAGCAGCGTAGGGCAGGTAGGCGAGCAGTTCTTC
NA | NA | TRBJ1-2 | TRBV24-1 | CATSDFGAEKGYTF | TGTGCCACCAGTGATTTCGGGGCCGAGAAGGGCTACACCTTC
NA | TRBD2 | TRBJ2-5 | TRBV5-1 | CASRRLAGGQETQYF | TGCGCCAGCCGCCGACTAGCGGGGGGCCAAGAGACCCAGTACTTC
few | NA | TRBJ1-1 | TRBV5-6 | CASSFGAEAFF | TGTGCCAGCAGCTTTGGCGCTGAAGCTTTCTTT
NA | TRBD1 | TRBJ2-5 | TRBV5-1 | CASSSGTGEWDQYF | TGCGCCAGCAGCTCCGGGACAGGCGAGTGGGACCAGTACTTC
NA | NA | TRBJ2-1 | TRBV23-1 | CASRKGDFEQFF | TGCGCCAGCAGGAAGGGTGACTTTGAGCAGTTCTTC
NA | NA | TRBJ2-1 | TRBV29-1 | CSVVYRAYEQFF | TGCAGCGTTGTTTACAGGGCCTATGAGCAGTTCTTC
once | NA | TRBJ2-2 | TRBV29-1 | CSVRTATGELFF | TGCAGCGTTAGGACAGCCACCGGGGAGCTGTTTTTT
NA | NA | TRBJ2-6 | TRBV4-1 | CASSQRVAGANVLTF | TGCGCCAGCAGCCAACGGGTGGCCGGGGCCAACGTCCTGACTTTC
few | NA | TRBJ1-2 | TRBV15 | CATSRDQGRYGYTF | TGTGCCACCAGCAGAGATCAGGGTCGGTATGGCTACACCTTC
NA | TRBD1 | TRBJ1-1 | TRBV11-2 | CASNGGQGNTEAFF | TGTGCCAGCAACGGGGGACAGGGGAACACTGAAGCTTTCTTT
NA | NA | TRBJ2-1 | TRBV29-1 | CSPRVGDNEQFF | TGCAGCCCCCGGGTAGGAGACAATGAGCAGTTCTTC